This record looks at one T cell receptor (beta chain) sequence and its context. No antigen is known for it. This specimen comes from a study of OX40 agonist ivuxolimab in advanced cancers. In the study overall: As their treatment, patients were administered ivuxolimab, an agonistic anti-OX40 (CD134) antibody. The dose of intravenous ivuxolimab that patients received every 2 weeks ranged from 0.01 to 10 mg/kg.

The CDR3 sequence is 15 residues long. With V trimmed by 5 bases and J by 0 bases, 7 bases remained unmatched. The germline gives CDR1 SGHVS, CDR2 FNYEAQ. General study points: CD8+ T cells showed, on average, more clonal expansion than CD4+ cells.

People who had autoimmune disease history or systemic immunosuppression were excluded. TCRdb keeps only in-frame clones here, not all; method: immunoSEQ multiplex PCR. The sample holds around 150,000 clones, just over 90% seen once. Here the sequenced sample was CD4+ or CD8+ T cells sorted from blood, taken in a trial of the OX40 agonist ivuxolimab. This rearrangement joins TRBV7-6 to TRBJ2-7; 7 nucleotides align to TRBD1. The sequence came from an adult with an advanced solid tumor such as melanoma, head and neck, liver or kidney cancer. The chain's CDR3 is CASSPQDRNSYEQYF. The DNA for the CDR3 is TGTGCCAGCAGCCCGCAGGACAGGAACTCCTACGAGCAGTACTTC.